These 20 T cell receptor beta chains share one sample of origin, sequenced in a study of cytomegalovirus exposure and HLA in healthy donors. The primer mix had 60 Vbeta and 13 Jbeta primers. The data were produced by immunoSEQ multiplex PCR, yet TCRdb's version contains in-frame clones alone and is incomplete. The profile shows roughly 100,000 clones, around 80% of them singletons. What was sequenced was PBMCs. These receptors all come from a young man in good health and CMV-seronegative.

The CDR3, as DNA: TGTGCCAGCATGGGACAGGTCTACTACTATGGCTACACCTTC. Its protein is CASMGQVYYYGYTF. This rearrangement joins TRBV6-5 to TRBJ1-2; TRBD1 aligns across 8 bases. V shed 7 bases and J 3 bases; nucleotides not matched to a gene: 7. CDR1 MNHEY and CDR2 SVGAGI come from the germline V gene. The CDR3 covers 14 residues.

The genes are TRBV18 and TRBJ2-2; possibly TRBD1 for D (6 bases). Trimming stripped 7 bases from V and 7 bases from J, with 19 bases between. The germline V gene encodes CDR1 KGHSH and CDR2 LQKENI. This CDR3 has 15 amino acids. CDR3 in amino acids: CASYGEQGRGGELFF. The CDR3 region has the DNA TGTGCCAGCTACGGCGAACAGGGCCGAGGCGGGGAGCTGTTTTTT.

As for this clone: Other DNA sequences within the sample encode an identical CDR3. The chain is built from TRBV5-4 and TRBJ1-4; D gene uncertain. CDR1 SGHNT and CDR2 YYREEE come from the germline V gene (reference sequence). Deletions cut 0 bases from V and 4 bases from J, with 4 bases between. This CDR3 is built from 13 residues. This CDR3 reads CASSLGGNEKLFF. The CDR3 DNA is TGTGCCAGCAGCTTGGGCGGTAATGAAAAACTGTTTTTT.

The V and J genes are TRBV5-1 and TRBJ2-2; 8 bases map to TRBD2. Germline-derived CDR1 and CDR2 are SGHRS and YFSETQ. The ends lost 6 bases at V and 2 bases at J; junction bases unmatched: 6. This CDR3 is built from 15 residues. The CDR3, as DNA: TGCGCCAGCACCGCCGGGACTAGTAACACCGGGGAGCTGTTTTTT. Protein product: CASTAGTSNTGELFF.

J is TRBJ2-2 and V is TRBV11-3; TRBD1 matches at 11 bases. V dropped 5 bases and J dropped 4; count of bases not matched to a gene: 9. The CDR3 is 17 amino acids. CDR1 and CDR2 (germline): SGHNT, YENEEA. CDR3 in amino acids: CASSRVGTGGTTGELFF. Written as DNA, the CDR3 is TGTGCCAGCAGCCGCGTTGGGACAGGGGGAACCACCGGGGAGCTGTTTTTT.

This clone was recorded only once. CDR3 region: CASSLALPFSGANVLTF. The DNA of the CDR3 is TGTGCCAGCAGCTTAGCGCTACCTTTCTCTGGGGCCAACGTCCTGACTTTC. The gene calls are TRBV7-2 and TRBJ2-6, with D hard to call. There are 17 residues in the CDR3. V gave up 0 bases and J gave up 0 bases, with 9 bases separating them. Germline values: CDR1 SGHTA, CDR2 FQGNSA.

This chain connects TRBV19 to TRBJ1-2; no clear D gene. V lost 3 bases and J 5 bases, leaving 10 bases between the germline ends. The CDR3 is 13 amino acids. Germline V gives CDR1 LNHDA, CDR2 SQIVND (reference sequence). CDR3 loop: CASSMLRLYGYTF. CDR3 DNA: TGTGCCAGTAGTATGTTGCGGCTATATGGCTACACCTTC.

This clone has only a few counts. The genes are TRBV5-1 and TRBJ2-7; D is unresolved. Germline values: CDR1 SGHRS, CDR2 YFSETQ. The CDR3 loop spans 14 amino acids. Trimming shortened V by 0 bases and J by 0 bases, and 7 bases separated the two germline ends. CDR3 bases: TGCGCCAGCAGCTTGGCTGGAGACTCCTACGAGCAGTACTTC. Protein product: CASSLAGDSYEQYF.

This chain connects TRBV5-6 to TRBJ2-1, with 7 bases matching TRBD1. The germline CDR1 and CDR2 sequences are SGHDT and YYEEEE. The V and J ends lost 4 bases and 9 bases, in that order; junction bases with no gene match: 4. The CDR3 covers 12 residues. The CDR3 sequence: CASSADRAEQFF. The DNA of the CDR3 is TGTGCCAGCAGCGCTGACAGGGCTGAGCAGTTCTTC.

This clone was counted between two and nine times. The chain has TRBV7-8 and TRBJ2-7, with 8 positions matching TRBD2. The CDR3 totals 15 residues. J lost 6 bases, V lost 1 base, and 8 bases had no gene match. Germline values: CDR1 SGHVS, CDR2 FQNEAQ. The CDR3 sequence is CASSLEASGRGEQYF. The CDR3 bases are TGTGCCAGCAGCTTAGAGGCGAGCGGGAGAGGCGAGCAGTACTTC.

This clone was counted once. CDR3 protein: CASSPSSGRAYEQYF. The CDR3 DNA reads TGTGCCAGCAGCCCTTCTAGCGGGAGGGCCTACGAGCAGTACTTC. The chain employs TRBV6-5 and TRBJ2-7, with 12 nucleotides matching TRBD2. The CDR3 has 15 residues. Germline values: CDR1 MNHEY, CDR2 SVGAGI. Trimming at V came to 6 bases and at J to 2 bases, leaving 5 bases not matched to a gene.

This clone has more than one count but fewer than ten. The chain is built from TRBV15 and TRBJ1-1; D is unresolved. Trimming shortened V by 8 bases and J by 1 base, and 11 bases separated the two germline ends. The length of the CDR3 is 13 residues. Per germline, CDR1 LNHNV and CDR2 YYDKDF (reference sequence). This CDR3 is CATGPIENTEAFF. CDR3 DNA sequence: TGTGCCACCGGGCCTATCGAGAACACTGAAGCTTTCTTT.

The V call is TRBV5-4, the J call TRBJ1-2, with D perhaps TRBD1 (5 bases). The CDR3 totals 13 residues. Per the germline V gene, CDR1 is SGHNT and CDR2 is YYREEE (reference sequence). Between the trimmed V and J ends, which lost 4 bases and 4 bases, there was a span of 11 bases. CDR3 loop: CASSLDRIYGYTF. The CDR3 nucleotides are TGTGCCAGCAGCCTAGACAGAATCTATGGCTACACCTTC.

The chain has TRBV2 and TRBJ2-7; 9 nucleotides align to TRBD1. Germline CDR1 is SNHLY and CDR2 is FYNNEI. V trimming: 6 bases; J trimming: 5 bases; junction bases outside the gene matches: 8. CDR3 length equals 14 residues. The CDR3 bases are TGTGCCAGCAGAACAGGGGGCGACACCCACGAGCAGTACTTC. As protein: CASRTGGDTHEQYF.

Here the CDR3 reads CASSRTVAGRGRETQYF. In nucleotides, the CDR3 is TGTGCCAGCAGCCGGACTGTGGCGGGCAGGGGGCGAGAGACCCAGTACTTC. The J gene is TRBJ2-5, the V gene TRBV14, with TRBD1 matching 8 bases. There are 17 residues in the CDR3. The junction had 14 bases not matched to a gene; V was cut back by 4 bases and J by 4 bases. Germline V lookup: CDR1 SGHDN, CDR2 FVKESK.

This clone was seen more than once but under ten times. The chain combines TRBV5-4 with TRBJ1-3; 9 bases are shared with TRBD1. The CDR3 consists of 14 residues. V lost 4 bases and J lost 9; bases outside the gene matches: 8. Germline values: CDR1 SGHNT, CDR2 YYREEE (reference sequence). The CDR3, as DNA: TGTGCCAGCAGCCCGGGACAGGGTTATGCCACCATATATTTT. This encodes CASSPGQGYATIYF.

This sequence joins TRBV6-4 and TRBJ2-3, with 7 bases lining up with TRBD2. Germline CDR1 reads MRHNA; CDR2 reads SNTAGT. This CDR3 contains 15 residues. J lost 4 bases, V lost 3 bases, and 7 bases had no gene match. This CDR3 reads CASSDPGLGADTQYF. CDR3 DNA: TGTGCCAGCAGTGATCCCGGACTAGGGGCAGATACGCAGTATTTT.

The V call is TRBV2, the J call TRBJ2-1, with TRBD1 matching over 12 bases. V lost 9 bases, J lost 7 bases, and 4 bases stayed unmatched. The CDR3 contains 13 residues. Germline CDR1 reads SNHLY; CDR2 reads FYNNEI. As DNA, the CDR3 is TGTGCCAGGGGACAGGGGGCGGAGAATGAGCAGTTCTTC. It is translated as CARGQGAENEQFF.

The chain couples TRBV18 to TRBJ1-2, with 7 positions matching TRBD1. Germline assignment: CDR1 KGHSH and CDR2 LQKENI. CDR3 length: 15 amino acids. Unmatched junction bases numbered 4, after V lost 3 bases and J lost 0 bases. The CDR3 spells CASSPGQASNYGYTF. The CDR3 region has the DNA TGTGCCAGCTCACCTGGACAGGCGTCTAACTATGGCTACACCTTC.

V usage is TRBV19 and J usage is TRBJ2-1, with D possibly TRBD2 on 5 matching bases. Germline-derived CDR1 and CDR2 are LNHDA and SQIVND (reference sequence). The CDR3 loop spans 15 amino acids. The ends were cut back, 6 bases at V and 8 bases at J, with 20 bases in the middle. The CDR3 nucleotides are TGTGCCAGTAGCCGAGGTAGGACGTTTAGCGATGAGCAGTTCTTC. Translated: CASSRGRTFSDEQFF.